This T cell receptor beta chain originates from a study of Ad26.COV2.S vaccination and SARS-CoV-2 variants. Study-wide findings and caveats: Total responses of T cells may have been underestimated by the analyses of TCR breadth and depth.

Sequencing was performed with immunoSEQ multiplex PCR; in TCRdb, only in-frame clones are kept and a portion is missing. The sample yields around 300,000 clones, roughly 89% seen once. About this clone: The antigen is not known.

The CDR3 covers 16 residues. CDR1 and CDR2 (germline): KGHSH, LQKENI. Germline trimming cut 4 bases from V and 4 bases from J; bases unmatched to any gene: 10. The treatment here: around 19 received Ad26.COV2.S at low or high dose, single or two shots; several received placebo; per-sample allocation not given. Repertoires come from day 63 after the first vaccine or placebo injection. A Boston donor was an adult aged 18-55 years. The gene calls are TRBV18 and TRBJ2-1; 7 bases align to TRBD1. The source was peripheral blood, collected in a trial of Ad26.COV2.S vaccine versus placebo. The TCR originated in a person aged 18-60 years who received the Ad26.COV2.S COVID-19 vaccine or a placebo. CDR3 in DNA: TGTGCCAGCTCACTTTTTGTAGGACAGGATTACAATGAGCAGTTCTTC. Its translation is CASSLFVGQDYNEQFF. The full variable domain, in which reference TRBV18 and TRBJ2-1 provide the parts outside the CDR3, is NAGVMQNPRHLVRRRGQEARLRCSPMKGHSHVYWYRQLPEEGLKFMVYLQKENIIDESGMPKERFSAEFPKEGPSILRIQQVVRGDSAAYFCASSLFVGQDYNEQFFGPGTRLTVL.